This T cell receptor (beta chain) was profiled in a study of blood T cells in healthy people across ages. Germline V gives CDR1 DFQATT, CDR2 SNEGSKA (reference sequence). The CDR3 loop spans 13 amino acids. Combining a sample-barcoded 5' primer with a J-beta primer mix, a second PCR ran for about 6 to 11 cycles. Each CDR3 protein gets one entry after TCRdb re-called the 5' RACE reads with MiXCR. The sample gives around 580,000 distinct CDR3 sequences, under 55% of which show up once; around 23% is in the top ten. As concerns this clonotype: Its antigen is not known.

General study results and limits: Both higher diversity and more naive CD4+ cells marked long-lived donors when set against aged donors. The diversity estimates, figures obtained from one million T cells, were considered underestimates. In these data, TCR beta diversity tracked strongly with naive T cell percentage.

The chain has TRBV20-1 and TRBJ1-6, with TRBD1 matching over 7 bases. The receptor was derived from a man of 80 years or more in good health. Specimen: blood. CDR3 DNA sequence: TGCAGCGTACCGGGACAGCCAAATTCACCCCTCCACTTT. This codes for CSVPGQPNSPLHF.